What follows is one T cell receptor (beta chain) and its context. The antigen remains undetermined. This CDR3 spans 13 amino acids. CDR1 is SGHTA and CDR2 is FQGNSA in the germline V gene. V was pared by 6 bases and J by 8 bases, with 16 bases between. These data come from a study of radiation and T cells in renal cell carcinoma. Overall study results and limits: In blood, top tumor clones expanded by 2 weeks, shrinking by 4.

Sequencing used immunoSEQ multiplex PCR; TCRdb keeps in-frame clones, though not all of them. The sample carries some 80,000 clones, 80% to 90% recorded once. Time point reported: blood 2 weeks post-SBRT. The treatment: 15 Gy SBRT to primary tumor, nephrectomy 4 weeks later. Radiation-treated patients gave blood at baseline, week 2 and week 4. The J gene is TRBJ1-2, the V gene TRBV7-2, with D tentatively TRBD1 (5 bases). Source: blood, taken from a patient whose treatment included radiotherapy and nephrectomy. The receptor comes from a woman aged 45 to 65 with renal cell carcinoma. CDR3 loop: CASSYGAGNGYTF. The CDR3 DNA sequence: TGTGCCAGCAGTTACGGGGCAGGGAACGGCTACACCTTC.